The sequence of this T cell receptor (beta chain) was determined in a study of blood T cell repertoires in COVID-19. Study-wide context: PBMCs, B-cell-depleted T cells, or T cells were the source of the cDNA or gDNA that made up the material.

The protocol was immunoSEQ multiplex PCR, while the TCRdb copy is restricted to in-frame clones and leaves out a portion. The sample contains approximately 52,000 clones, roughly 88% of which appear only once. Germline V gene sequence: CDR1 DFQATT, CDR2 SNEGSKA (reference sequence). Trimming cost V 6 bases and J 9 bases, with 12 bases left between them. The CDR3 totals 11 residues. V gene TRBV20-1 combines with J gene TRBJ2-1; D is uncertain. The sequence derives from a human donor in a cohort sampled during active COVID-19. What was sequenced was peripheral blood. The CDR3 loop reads CSAPLYGEQFF. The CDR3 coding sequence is TGCAGTGCCCCCCTCTATGGTGAGCAGTTCTTC.